Each of the 8 T cell receptor beta chains below was sequenced from the same sample in a study of neurological immune-mediated disorders (dated by TCRdb to the late 2010s). To prepare the library, 5' RACE was applied. TCRdb shows the sequencer as Illumina HiSeq 2500. The raw public data were reprocessed by TCRdb itself: fastp quality trimming at Q25, MiXCR clonotype calling, in-frame beta chains only. Rows merge per CDR3 protein into single entries with the most common DNA and genes. The sample records 55,000 to 70,000 distinct CDR3 sequences, roughly 11% of which are singletons. Jointly, the top ten make up 1.5% to 2% of the sample. Sequencing was done on a sample of PBMCs. Receptors were obtained from a man between 60 and 75 years old in good health.

The sample holds many counts of this clonotype. The chain joins TRBV6-5 to TRBJ1-2; 8 bases line up with TRBD1. This CDR3 is built from 13 residues. V lost 6 bases, J lost 4 bases, and 4 bases stayed unmatched. Germline CDR1 is MNHEY and CDR2 is SVGAGI. In nucleotides, the CDR3 is TGTGCCAGCAGACGCCAGGGGGCCTATGGCTACACCTTC. Translated, it gives CASRRQGAYGYTF.

Notes on this clonotype: This may be a read error: a much more frequent sequence differs by one nucleotide. The chain uses TRBV12-3 or TRBV12-4 and TRBJ2-2; D might be TRBD1 or TRBD2, each matching 5 bases. This CDR3 comprises 15 residues. This CDR3 is CASSPGTANTGDLFF. CDR3 in DNA: TGTGCCAGCAGTCCGGGGACGGCGAACACCGGGGATCTGTTTTTT.

This clonotype was seen more than once but under ten times. The J gene is TRBJ2-3, the V gene TRBV18; unclear D gene. The CDR3 spans 14 residues. Between the trimmed V and J ends, which lost 0 bases and 0 bases, there was a span of 4 bases. Germline V CDR1 and CDR2: KGHSH, LQKENI. This CDR3 reads CASSPPTSTDTQYF. The DNA for the CDR3 is TGTGCCAGCTCACCACCGACTAGCACAGATACGCAGTATTTT.

There are many counts of this clonotype. The chain joins TRBV5-1 to TRBJ2-5, with D unclear. The CDR3 sequence is 14 residues long. From germline, CDR1 is SGHRS and CDR2 YFSETQ. V lost 1 base, J lost 2 bases, and 9 bases lay in between. In nucleotides, the CDR3 is TGCGCCAGCAGCTTGTTTATCGGGCAAGAGACCCAGTACTTC. Protein product: CASSLFIGQETQYF.

This clonotype has ten or more counts. The rearrangement joins TRBV12-3 or TRBV12-4 to TRBJ1-5; 7 positions agree with TRBD1. After removal of 6 bases from V and 7 bases from J, the junction contained 15 bases not matched to a gene. The CDR3 covers 16 residues. The CDR3 is CASRRESGQRGQPQHF. CDR3 sequence (DNA): TGTGCCAGCAGGCGCGAATCGGGACAGCGAGGGCAGCCCCAGCATTTT.

This sequence joins TRBV6-2 or TRBV6-3 and TRBJ1-5; D is unclear. Germline CDR1 and CDR2: MNHEY and SVGEGT. This CDR3 has 14 residues. Trimming pared 5 bases from V and 0 bases from J, leaving 8 bases between. DNA of the CDR3: TGTGCCAGCAGTACAGCCTTTAGCAATCAGCCCCAGCATTTT. This codes for CASSTAFSNQPQHF.

This clonotype has ten or more counts. This chain connects TRBV12-3 or TRBV12-4 to TRBJ1-3; the D is unclear. Trimming took off 10 bases at V and 0 bases at J, with 13 bases between the two ends. This CDR3 contains 14 residues. CDR3 region: CAIAVDLSGNTIYF. The CDR3 DNA reads as TGTGCCATTGCGGTGGACCTCTCTGGAAACACCATATATTTT.

This clonotype was picked up many times. J is TRBJ1-5 and V is TRBV20-1; weak D call: TRBD1 (5 bases). The CDR3 sequence is 15 residues long. Trimming shortened V by 5 bases and J by 4 bases, and 18 bases separated the two germline ends. Germline V gene sequence: CDR1 DFQATT, CDR2 SNEGSKA (reference sequence). The CDR3 spells CSAGPRGTGNQPQHF. For the CDR3, the DNA is TGCAGTGCTGGACCCCGGGGCACGGGGAATCAGCCCCAGCATTTT.